This TCR beta chain emerged from a study of Ad26.COV2.S vaccination and SARS-CoV-2 variants. For this clone: Its antigen is currently unknown.

Germline V lookup: CDR1 SGHDN, CDR2 FVKESK. The CDR3 consists of 15 residues. The V gene end was trimmed by 1 base and the J gene end by 2 bases; junction bases not matched to a gene: 3. The study's findings and limits: Placebo recipients had lower spike-specific TCR breadth than vaccine recipients. The analyses of TCR breadth and depth may have understated the size of total T cell responses.

Regarding treatment: roughly 18 received Ad26.COV2.S at low or high dose, single or two shots; about 5 received placebo; per-sample allocation not given. Day 63 after the first injection of vaccine or placebo was the sampling time. Clones were read by immunoSEQ multiplex PCR, and TCRdb kept only the in-frame ones, dropping some. Of about 280,000 clones listed, around 87% are singletons. Sequencing used peripheral blood, obtained in a trial of Ad26.COV2.S vaccine versus placebo. The TCR was taken from a person aged 18-65 years who received the Ad26.COV2.S COVID-19 vaccine or a placebo. V usage is TRBV14 and J usage is TRBJ2-3; 7 bases match TRBD2. CDR3 region: CASSQGGSHTDTQYF. The CDR3 DNA reads as TGTGCCAGCAGCCAAGGCGGGAGCCACACAGATACGCAGTATTTT.